The clone carrying this TCR beta chain was seen many times. Its specificity is unknown. Germline values: CDR1 ENHRY, CDR2 SYGVKD. The J segment lost 6 bases and the V segment lost 2 bases, leaving 4 bases of the junction unmatched. The CDR3 has 15 amino acids. TCR beta CDR3 sequences were amplified from RNA transcripts. HTBI primers were used for first-round RT-PCR of the TCR CDR3. Each CDR3 protein is one row after TCRdb ran MiXCR on the multiplex PCR reads. The profile shows a few hundred thousand distinct CDR3 sequences, around a sixth of them singletons. The data stem from a study of T cells in Graves' hyperthyroidism and ophthalmopathy. Study-level results: Ophthalmopathy and stable hyperthyroidism were separated by a 13 V-J model.

The V call is TRBV10-3, the J call TRBJ2-1, with 10 bases identical to TRBD2. This sequence originates from a woman aged 50 to 60 with Graves' hyperthyroidism. The specimen was blood. In DNA, the CDR3 is TGTGCCATCAGTGAGACTAGCGGGGCTACCAATGAGCAGTTCTTC. It translates to CAISETSGATNEQFF.